One sample yielded the 13 T cell receptor beta chains listed below, sequenced in a study of cytomegalovirus exposure and HLA in healthy donors. With 60 Vbeta and 13 Jbeta primers, the PCR was carried out. The repertoire was sequenced with immunoSEQ multiplex PCR; TCRdb's copy has only in-frame clones and lacks some. The sample gives 140,000 to 150,000 clones, approximately 80% of which show up once; almost 2.5% is in the top ten. The sample was PBMCs. The receptors originated from a boy between 2 and 10 years old in good health and CMV-seronegative.

This clone was counted a few times. The chain links TRBV7-3 to TRBJ2-2, with 9 bases fitting TRBD2. CDR3 length: 18 residues. From germline, CDR1 is SGHTA and CDR2 FQGTGA. The trim removed 7 bases at V and 5 bases at J, leaving 17 bases unmatched. The CDR3 here is CASTATMGAGGRTGELFF. In DNA, the CDR3 is TGTGCCAGCACCGCAACGATGGGGGCGGGAGGGCGTACCGGGGAGCTGTTTTTT.

The chain recombines TRBV4-1 with TRBJ1-2, with TRBD1 matching over 8 bases. V was pared by 4 bases and J by 7 bases, with 17 bases of the junction left unmatched. The CDR3 length is 17 residues. Germline V gene sequence: CDR1 MGHRA, CDR2 YSYEKL. The CDR3 nucleotides read TGCGCCAGCAGCCCCTTGGTCCTAGGACAGGGAGGGTTTGGCTACACCTTC. Its translation: CASSPLVLGQGGFGYTF.

V and J are TRBV28 and TRBJ1-2, with TRBD1 matching 7 bases. CDR1 is MDHEN and CDR2 is SYDVKM in the germline V gene. The CDR3 runs to 16 residues. V lost 3 bases to trimming and J lost 1 base; unmatched junction nucleotides: 8. The CDR3 is CASSLVGGSSNYGYTF. The DNA of the CDR3 is TGTGCCAGCAGTTTGGTAGGGGGCAGTAGTAACTATGGCTACACCTTC.

V and J are TRBV7-9 and TRBJ2-7; 9 bases match TRBD1. The V and J ends lost 4 bases and 1 base, in that order; junction bases with no gene match: 2. The CDR3 spans 14 residues. The germline V gene encodes CDR1 SEHNR and CDR2 FQNEAQ (reference sequence). In DNA form, the CDR3 reads TGTGCCAGCAGCTCCGGGACAGGGTCCTACGAGCAGTACTTC. It specifies CASSSGTGSYEQYF.

The rearrangement joins TRBV7-2 to TRBJ1-5; unclear D gene. This CDR3 region has 16 residues. Germline CDR1 and CDR2: SGHTA and FQGNSA. Trimming removed 0 bases from V and 6 bases from J, with 15 bases in between. The CDR3 region is CASSLAAVSGIQPQHF. The DNA of the CDR3 is TGTGCCAGCAGCTTAGCCGCTGTGTCGGGAATTCAGCCCCAGCATTTT. The full variable domain, completed using reference TRBV7-2 and TRBJ1-5, is GAGVSQSPSNKVTEKGKDVELRCDPISGHTALYWYRQSLGQGLEFLIYFQGNSAPDKSGLPSDRFSAERTGGSVSTLTIQRTQQEDSAVYLCASSLAAVSGIQPQHFGDGTRLSIL.

V usage is TRBV11-2 and J usage is TRBJ2-5; 8 bases align to TRBD2. V lost 5 bases and J lost 1; bases outside the gene matches: 6. Germline CDR1 SGHAT, CDR2 FQNNGV. CDR3 length: 15 amino acids. This CDR3 is CASSPLRGAQETQYF. Here the CDR3 DNA reads TGTGCCAGCAGCCCCTTGCGGGGGGCCCAAGAGACCCAGTACTTC.

The J gene is TRBJ1-3, the V gene TRBV6-6, with D maybe TRBD1 (5 bases). The CDR3 sequence is 14 residues long. The germline gives CDR1 MNHNY, CDR2 SVGAGI (reference sequence). With 6 bases removed from V and 0 bases from J, the gap between germline ends came to 9 bases. CDR3 coding DNA: TGTGCCAGCAGCGACAGTGACTCTGGAAACACCATATATTTT. Its translation is CASSDSDSGNTIYF.

The J gene is TRBJ2-3, the V gene TRBV4-2; 8 nucleotides line up with TRBD2. Germline V gene lookup returns CDR1 LGHNA and CDR2 YNFKEQ. The trim removed 2 bases at V and 3 bases at J, leaving 7 bases unmatched. The CDR3 runs to 16 residues. The CDR3 region is CASSQRTSFTTDTQYF. CDR3 DNA: TGTGCCAGCAGCCAAAGGACTAGCTTTACGACAGATACGCAGTATTTT.

The chain employs TRBV5-6 and TRBJ2-5, with 10 bases matching TRBD2. The CDR3 sequence is 17 residues long. Germline CDR1 SGHDT, CDR2 YYEEEE. The J segment lost 5 bases and the V segment lost 4 bases, leaving 14 bases of the junction unmatched. The CDR3, as DNA: TGTGCCAGCAGCCCCGTTAGACCTAGCGGGAGAAGTGAGACCCAGTACTTC. It is translated as CASSPVRPSGRSETQYF.

The chain recombines TRBV6-5 with TRBJ2-7; D is unresolved. With 6 bases removed from V and 2 bases from J, the gap between germline ends came to 17 bases. From germline, CDR1 is MNHEY and CDR2 SVGAGI. There are 15 residues in the CDR3. The CDR3 sequence: CASSHRPRSTYEQYF. CDR3 nucleotides: TGTGCCAGCAGCCACAGACCCCGCTCAACCTACGAGCAGTACTTC.

The genes are TRBV7-9 and TRBJ2-1; TRBD1 might be the D (6 bases). The germline gives CDR1 SEHNR, CDR2 FQNEAQ (reference sequence). The CDR3 length is 15 residues. The V end lost 5 bases, the J end lost 5 bases, and 16 bases lay between the germline ends. CDR3 region: CASSPRWGRNNEQFF. For the CDR3, the DNA is TGTGCCAGCAGCCCGCGGTGGGGGCGTAACAATGAGCAGTTCTTC.

The chain employs TRBV7-3 and TRBJ1-2, with D perhaps matching TRBD1 (6 bases). The V end lost 1 base, the J end lost 6 bases, and 15 bases lay between the germline ends. Germline V gene sequence: CDR1 SGHTA, CDR2 FQGTGA. The length of the CDR3 is 15 residues. The CDR3 DNA sequence: TGTGCCAGCAGCTTAATGGGGGGGCGCATCCATGGCTACACCTTC. Translation: CASSLMGGRIHGYTF.

The rearrangement joins TRBV20-1 to TRBJ1-1, with D possibly being TRBD1 (5 bases). This CDR3 comprises 11 residues. The germline V and J ends were trimmed by 7 bases and 2 bases, with 8 bases remaining between them. Germline V CDR1 and CDR2: DFQATT, SNEGSKA (reference sequence). The CDR3 protein is CSGRENTEAFF. The CDR3 coding sequence is TGCAGTGGCAGGGAAAACACTGAAGCTTTCTTT.